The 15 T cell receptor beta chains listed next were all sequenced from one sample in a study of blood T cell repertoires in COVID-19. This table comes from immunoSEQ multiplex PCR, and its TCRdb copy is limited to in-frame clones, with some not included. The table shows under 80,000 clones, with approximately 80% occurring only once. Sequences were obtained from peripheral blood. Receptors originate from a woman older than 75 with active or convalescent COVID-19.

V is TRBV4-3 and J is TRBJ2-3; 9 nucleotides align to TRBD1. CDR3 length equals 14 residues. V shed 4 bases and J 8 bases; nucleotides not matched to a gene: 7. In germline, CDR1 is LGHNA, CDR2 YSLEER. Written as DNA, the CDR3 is TGCGCCAGCAGCCGGGGACAGGGATCGGGTACGCAGTATTTT. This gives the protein CASSRGQGSGTQYF.

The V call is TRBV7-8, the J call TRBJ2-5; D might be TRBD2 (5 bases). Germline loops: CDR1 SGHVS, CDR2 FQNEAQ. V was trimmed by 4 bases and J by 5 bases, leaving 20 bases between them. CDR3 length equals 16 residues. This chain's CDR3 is CASSSTRPSLGETQYF. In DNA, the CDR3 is TGTGCCAGCAGCTCCACTCGCCCTAGCTTGGGGGAGACCCAGTACTTC.

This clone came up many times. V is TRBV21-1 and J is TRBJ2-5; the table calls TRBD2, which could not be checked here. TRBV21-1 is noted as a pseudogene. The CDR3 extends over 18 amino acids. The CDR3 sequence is CASSKFGAGGLVEETQYF. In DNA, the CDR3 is TGTGCCAGCAGCAAGTTTGGAGCGGGGGGTTTAGTGGAAGAGACCCAGTACTTC.

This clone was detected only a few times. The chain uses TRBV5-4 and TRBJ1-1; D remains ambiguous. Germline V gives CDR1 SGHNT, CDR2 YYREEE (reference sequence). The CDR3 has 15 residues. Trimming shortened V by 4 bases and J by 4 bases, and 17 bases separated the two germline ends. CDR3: CASSPGMGRTTEAFF. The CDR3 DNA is TGTGCCAGCAGCCCTGGGATGGGGAGGACCACTGAAGCTTTCTTT.

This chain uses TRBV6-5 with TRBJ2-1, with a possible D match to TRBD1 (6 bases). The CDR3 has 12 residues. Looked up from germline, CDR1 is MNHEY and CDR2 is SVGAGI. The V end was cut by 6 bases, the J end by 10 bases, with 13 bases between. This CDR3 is CASSRDRREQFF. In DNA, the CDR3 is TGTGCCAGCAGCCGCGACAGGAGAGAGCAGTTCTTC.

The CDR3 DNA reads as TGTGCCAGTAGTATAGAACCTCTCCGGGACTGGACCACAGATACGCAGTATTTT. It codes for CASSIEPLRDWTTDTQYF. This rearrangement joins TRBV19 to TRBJ2-3; D possibly corresponds to TRBD2 (6 bases). The CDR3 totals 18 residues. V dropped 0 bases and J dropped 2 bases, with 18 bases sitting between them. Germline V gene lookup returns CDR1 LNHDA and CDR2 SQIVND (reference sequence).

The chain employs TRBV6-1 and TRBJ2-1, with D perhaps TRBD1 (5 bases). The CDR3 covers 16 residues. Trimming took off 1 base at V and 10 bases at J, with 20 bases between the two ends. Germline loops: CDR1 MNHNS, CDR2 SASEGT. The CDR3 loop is CASSEERGLSNGEQFF. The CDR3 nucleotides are TGTGCCAGCAGTGAAGAAAGGGGTCTGAGCAATGGGGAGCAGTTCTTC.

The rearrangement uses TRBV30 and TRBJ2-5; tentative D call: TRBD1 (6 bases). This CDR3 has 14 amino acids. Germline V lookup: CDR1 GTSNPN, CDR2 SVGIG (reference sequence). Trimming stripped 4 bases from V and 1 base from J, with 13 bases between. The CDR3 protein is CAWTKGVTQETQYF. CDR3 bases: TGTGCCTGGACCAAGGGGGTTACCCAAGAGACCCAGTACTTC. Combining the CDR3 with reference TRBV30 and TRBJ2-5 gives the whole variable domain SQTIHQWPATLVQPVGSPLSLECTVEGTSNPNLYWYRQAAGRGLQLLFYSVGIGQISSEVPQNLSASRPQDRQFILSSKKLLLSDSGFYLCAWTKGVTQETQYFGPGTRLLVL.

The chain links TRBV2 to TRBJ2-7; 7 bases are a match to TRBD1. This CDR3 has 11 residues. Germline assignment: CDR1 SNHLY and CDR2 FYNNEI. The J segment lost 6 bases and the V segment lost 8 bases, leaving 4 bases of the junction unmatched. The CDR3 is CASRQGAEQYF. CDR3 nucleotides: TGTGCCAGCCGACAGGGTGCCGAGCAGTACTTC.

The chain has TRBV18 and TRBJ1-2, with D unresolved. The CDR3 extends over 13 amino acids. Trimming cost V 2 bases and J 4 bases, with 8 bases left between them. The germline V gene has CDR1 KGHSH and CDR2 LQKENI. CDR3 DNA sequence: TGTGCCAGCTCACCAGAGGGAGGCTATGGCTACACCTTC. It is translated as CASSPEGGYGYTF.

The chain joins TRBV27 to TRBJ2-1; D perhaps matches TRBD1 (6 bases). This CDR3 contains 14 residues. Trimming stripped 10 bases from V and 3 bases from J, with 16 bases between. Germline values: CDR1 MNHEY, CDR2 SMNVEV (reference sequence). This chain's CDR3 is CATLEGTLYNEQFF. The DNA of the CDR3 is TGTGCCACCCTAGAGGGGACACTCTACAATGAGCAGTTCTTC.

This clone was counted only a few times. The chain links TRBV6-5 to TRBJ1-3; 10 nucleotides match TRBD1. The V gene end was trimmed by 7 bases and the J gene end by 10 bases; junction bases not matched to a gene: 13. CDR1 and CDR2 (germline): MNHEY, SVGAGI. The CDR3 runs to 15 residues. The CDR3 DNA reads TGTGCCAGCACTTTGGACAGGGGGGCCCTTACTACCATATATTTT. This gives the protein CASTLDRGALTTIYF.

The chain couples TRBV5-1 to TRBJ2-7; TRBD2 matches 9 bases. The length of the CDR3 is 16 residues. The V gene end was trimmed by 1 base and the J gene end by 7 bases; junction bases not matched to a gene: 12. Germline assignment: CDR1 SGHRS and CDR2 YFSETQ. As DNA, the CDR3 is TGCGCCAGCAGCTTGAGGAGTAGCGGGGGAGTTGGGGAGCAGTACTTC. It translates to CASSLRSSGGVGEQYF.

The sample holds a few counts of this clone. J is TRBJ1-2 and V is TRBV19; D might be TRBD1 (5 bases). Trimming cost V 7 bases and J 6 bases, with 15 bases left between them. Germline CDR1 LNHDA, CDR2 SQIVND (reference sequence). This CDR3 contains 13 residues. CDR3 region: CASTTTARDGYTF. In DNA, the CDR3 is TGTGCCAGTACGACGACAGCTAGGGATGGCTACACCTTC.

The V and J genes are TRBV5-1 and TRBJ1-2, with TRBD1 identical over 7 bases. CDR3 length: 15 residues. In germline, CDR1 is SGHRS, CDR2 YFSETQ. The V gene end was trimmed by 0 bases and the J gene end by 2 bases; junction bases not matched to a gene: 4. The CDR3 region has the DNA TGCGCCAGCAGCTTGGCGGCAGGGGGGAACTATGGCTACACCTTC. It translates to CASSLAAGGNYGYTF. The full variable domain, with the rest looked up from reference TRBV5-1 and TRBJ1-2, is KAGVTQTPRYLIKTRGQQVTLSCSPISGHRSVSWYQQTPGQGLQFLFEYFSETQRNKGNFPGRFSGRQFSNSRSEMNVSTLELGDSALYLCASSLAAGGNYGYTFGSGTRLTVV.